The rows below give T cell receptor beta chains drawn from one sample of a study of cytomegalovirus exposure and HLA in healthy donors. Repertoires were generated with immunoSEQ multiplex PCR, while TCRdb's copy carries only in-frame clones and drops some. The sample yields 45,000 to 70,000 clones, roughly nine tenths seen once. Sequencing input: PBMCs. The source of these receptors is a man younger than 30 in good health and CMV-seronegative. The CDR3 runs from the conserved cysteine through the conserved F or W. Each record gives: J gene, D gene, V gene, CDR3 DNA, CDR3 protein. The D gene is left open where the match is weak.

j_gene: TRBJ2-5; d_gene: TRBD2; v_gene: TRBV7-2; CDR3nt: TGTGCCAGCAGCTCGCTAGCGGGAGAGGCGGAGACCCAGTACTTC; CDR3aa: CASSSLAGEAETQYF
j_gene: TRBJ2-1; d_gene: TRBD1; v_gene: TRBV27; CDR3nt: TGTGCCAGCAGCCGGACAGGCCGGAACAATGAGCAGTTCTTC; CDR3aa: CASSRTGRNNEQFF
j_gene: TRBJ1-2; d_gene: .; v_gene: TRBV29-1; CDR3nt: TGCAGCGTTGAAGATGGAACAGGGCTTTTCTATGGCTACACCTTC; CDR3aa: CSVEDGTGLFYGYTF
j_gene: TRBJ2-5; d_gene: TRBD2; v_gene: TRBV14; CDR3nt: TGTGCCAGCAGCCAAGAGGCTACTAGCGGGACGGAGACCCAGTACTTC; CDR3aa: CASSQEATSGTETQYF
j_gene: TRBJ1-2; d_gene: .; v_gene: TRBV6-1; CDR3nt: TGTGCCAGCAGTGACCAGGGCTTCTATGGCTACACCTTC; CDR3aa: CASSDQGFYGYTF
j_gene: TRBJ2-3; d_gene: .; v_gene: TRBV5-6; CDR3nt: TGTGCCAGCAGCGGAAGGGGCTACACAGATACGCAGTATTTT; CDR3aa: CASSGRGYTDTQYF
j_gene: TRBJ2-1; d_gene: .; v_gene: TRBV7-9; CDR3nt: TGTGCCAGCAGCTCACCAGGGCGCCCCTCCTACAATGAGCAGTTCTTC; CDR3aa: CASSSPGRPSYNEQFF
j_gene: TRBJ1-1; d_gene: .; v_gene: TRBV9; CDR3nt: TGTGCCAGCAGCGTAGAGAAGGGGGTGAACACTGAAGCTTTCTTT; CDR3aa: CASSVEKGVNTEAFF
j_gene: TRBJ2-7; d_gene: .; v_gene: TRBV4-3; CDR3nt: TGCGCCAGCAGCCAAGATTTGGCAGGATCTGGAGAGCAGTACTTC; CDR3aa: CASSQDLAGSGEQYF
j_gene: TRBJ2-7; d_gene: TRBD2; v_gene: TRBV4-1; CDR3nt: TGCGCCAGCAGTACTAAGACTAGCGGGAGTTACGAGCAGTACTTC; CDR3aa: CASSTKTSGSYEQYF
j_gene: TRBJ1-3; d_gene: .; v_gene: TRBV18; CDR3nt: TGTGCCAGCTCACCACCCGCAGCTGGAAACACCATATATTTT; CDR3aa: CASSPPAAGNTIYF
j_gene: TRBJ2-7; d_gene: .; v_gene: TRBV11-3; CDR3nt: TGTGCCAGCAGCTTTTTTACGGGATCTTGGTACGAGCAGTACTTC; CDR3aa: CASSFFTGSWYEQYF
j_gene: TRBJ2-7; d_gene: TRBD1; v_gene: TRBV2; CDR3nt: TGTGCCAGCAGTTCTACAGGGGCGGGTTTCGGGCAGTACTTC; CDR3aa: CASSSTGAGFGQYF
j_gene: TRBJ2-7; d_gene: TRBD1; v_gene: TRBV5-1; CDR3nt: TGCGCCAGCAGGTCCGGGACAGACTACGAGCAGTACTTC; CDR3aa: CASRSGTDYEQYF
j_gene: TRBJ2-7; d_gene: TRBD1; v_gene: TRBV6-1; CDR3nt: TGTGCCAGCAGTTCGCGACAGGGCTACGAGCAGTACTTC; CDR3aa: CASSSRQGYEQYF
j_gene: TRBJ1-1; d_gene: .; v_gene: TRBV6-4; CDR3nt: TGTGCCAGCAGTGTAGTCGGGGGTGTTACTGAAGCTTTCTTT; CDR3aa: CASSVVGGVTEAFF
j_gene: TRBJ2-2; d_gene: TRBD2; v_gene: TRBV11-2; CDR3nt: TGTGCCAGCAGCCCGAGTCCTGGACTAGCGGCTAACACCGGGGAGCTGTTTTTT; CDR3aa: CASSPSPGLAANTGELFF